The 20 T cell receptor beta chains given below trace back to one sample, sequenced in a study of blood T cell repertoires in COVID-19. TCRdb's table, derived via immunoSEQ multiplex PCR, lists solely in-frame clones and lacks some. The sample lists over 200,000 clones, about four fifths occurring once. Source material: PBMCs or T cells enriched from blood (not recorded which). Receptors originate from a woman aged 45-60 years with acute COVID-19.

This sequence joins TRBV6-5 and TRBJ2-7, with TRBD1 as a possible D gene (6 bases). Trimming removed 5 bases from V and 5 bases from J, with 13 bases in between. Per the germline V gene, CDR1 is MNHEY and CDR2 is SVGAGI. The CDR3 totals 13 residues. The CDR3: CASSTTGFNEQYF. Here the CDR3 DNA reads TGTGCCAGCAGTACCACAGGGTTCAACGAGCAGTACTTC.

The chain recombines TRBV4-3 with TRBJ2-5, with 9 bases matching TRBD1. With 0 bases clipped from V and 5 bases from J, the junction kept 7 bases outside the gene matches. The germline gives CDR1 LGHNA, CDR2 YSLEER. The CDR3 runs to 16 residues. The CDR3, as DNA: TGCGCCAGCAGCCAAGATTGGGGACAGGGCTACGAGACCCAGTACTTC. Amino acid sequence: CASSQDWGQGYETQYF.

The gene calls are TRBV4-1 and TRBJ1-1; D gene unclear. This CDR3 is built from 13 residues. V was pared by 0 bases and J by 5 bases, with 7 bases between. From germline, CDR1 is MGHRA and CDR2 YSYEKL. The CDR3 sequence: CASSQEGRTEAFF. The CDR3 DNA follows: TGCGCCAGCAGCCAAGAGGGGAGAACTGAAGCTTTCTTT.

The chain has TRBV20-1 and TRBJ1-6, with D unresolved. The CDR3 is made up of 15 amino acids. V was pared by 3 bases and J by 7 bases, with 16 bases between. CDR1 is DFQATT and CDR2 is SNEGSKA in the germline V gene (reference sequence). CDR3 loop: CSASSDHLANSPLHF. The CDR3 coding sequence is TGCAGTGCTAGTTCGGACCACTTAGCGAATTCACCCCTCCACTTT.

The V gene is TRBV5-1, the J gene TRBJ1-2, with TRBD1 matching 8 bases. The germline V gene has CDR1 SGHRS and CDR2 YFSETQ. V shed 0 bases and J 4 bases; nucleotides not matched to a gene: 8. The CDR3 is 16 amino acids. The CDR3 loop is CASSLAGQVTIYGYTF. The CDR3, as DNA: TGCGCCAGCAGCTTGGCGGGACAGGTCACAATCTATGGCTACACCTTC. Based on the CDR3 plus reference TRBV5-1 and TRBJ1-2, the full variable domain is KAGVTQTPRYLIKTRGQQVTLSCSPISGHRSVSWYQQTPGQGLQFLFEYFSETQRNKGNFPGRFSGRQFSNSRSEMNVSTLELGDSALYLCASSLAGQVTIYGYTFGSGTRLTVV.

The V and J genes are TRBV6-2 or TRBV6-3 and TRBJ1-1; D is undetermined. The CDR3 consists of 15 residues. V lost 2 bases to trimming and J lost 1 base, with 11 bases between them. CDR1 MNHEY and CDR2 SVGEGT come from the germline V gene. The CDR3 loop reads CASSYPTPPNTEAFF. In nucleotides, the CDR3 is TGTGCCAGCAGTTACCCGACTCCTCCGAACACTGAAGCTTTCTTT.

The V and J genes are TRBV5-1 and TRBJ1-5; no firm D call. Germline values: CDR1 SGHRS, CDR2 YFSETQ. The CDR3 has 14 amino acids. Trimming removed 0 bases from V and 6 bases from J, with 10 bases in between. CDR3 DNA sequence: TGCGCCAGCAGCTTGGGAACAGTGGGTCAGCCCCAGCATTTT. It codes for CASSLGTVGQPQHF.

V gene TRBV6-2 or TRBV6-3 combines with J gene TRBJ1-5, with D possibly TRBD1 on 6 matching bases. V lost 0 bases and J 9 bases, leaving 6 bases between the germline ends. Germline V gene lookup returns CDR1 MNHEY and CDR2 SVGEGT. The CDR3 consists of 12 residues. The CDR3 DNA sequence: TGTGCCAGCAGTTACTCAGGGGGGCCCCAGCATTTT. This encodes CASSYSGGPQHF.

The genes are TRBV23-1 and TRBJ2-1, with 7 bases fitting TRBD1. TRBV23-1 is an open reading frame, and its role is uncertain. The CDR3 runs to 16 residues. J was trimmed by 2 bases and V by 2 bases; bases with no gene match: 6. CDR3 sequence (DNA): TGCGCCAGCAGTCAAGCCGAGGGGGCCACCTACAATGAGCAGTTCTTC. As protein: CASSQAEGATYNEQFF.

The CDR3, as DNA: TGTGCCAGCTCTTCACAGGGGATTTACGAGCAGTACTTC. It is translated as CASSSQGIYEQYF. The rearrangement links TRBV27 to TRBJ2-7; TRBD1 aligns across 7 bases. The junction had 8 bases not matched to a gene; V was cut back by 8 bases and J by 4 bases. The V gene's germline CDR1 is MNHEY and CDR2 SMNVEV (reference sequence). The length of the CDR3 is 13 residues.

The V gene is TRBV5-6, the J gene TRBJ1-3, with TRBD1 matching over 7 bases. Germline V gives CDR1 SGHDT, CDR2 YYEEEE. The V and J ends lost 1 base and 0 bases, in that order; junction bases with no gene match: 4. This CDR3 spans 16 amino acids. The CDR3 protein is CASSLRGLSSGNTIYF. The CDR3 coding sequence is TGTGCCAGCAGCTTGAGGGGGCTAAGCTCTGGAAACACCATATATTTT.

The DNA of the CDR3 is TGTGCCAGTAGTATTGGAGGCTATCTCAATCAGCCCCAGCATTTT. As protein: CASSIGGYLNQPQHF. The J gene is TRBJ1-5, the V gene TRBV19; D remains ambiguous. Germline V gives CDR1 LNHDA, CDR2 SQIVND (reference sequence). CDR3 length: 15 residues. V lost 3 bases and J 3 bases, leaving 12 bases between the germline ends. The full variable domain, with the rest looked up from reference TRBV19 and TRBJ1-5, is DGGITQSPKYLFRKEGQNVTLSCEQNLNHDAMYWYRQDPGQGLRLIYYSQIVNDFQKGDIAEGYSVSREKKESFPLTVTSAQKNPTAFYLCASSIGGYLNQPQHFGDGTRLSIL.

The gene calls are TRBV5-1 and TRBJ2-7; TRBD1 aligns across 8 bases. V lost 2 bases and J lost 6; bases outside the gene matches: 13. The CDR3 contains 16 residues. Germline V gene sequence: CDR1 SGHRS, CDR2 YFSETQ. As DNA, the CDR3 is TGCGCCAGCAGCTTCTTCCCGGACAGGGACTCTGGCGAGCAGTACTTC. It encodes CASSFFPDRDSGEQYF.

The chain joins TRBV4-2 to TRBJ2-7, with TRBD2 matching over 8 bases. Germline values: CDR1 LGHNA, CDR2 YNFKEQ. There are 16 residues in the CDR3. V shed 0 bases, J shed 0 bases, and the junction held 4 bases outside the gene matches. The CDR3 coding sequence is TGTGCCAGCAGCCAAGATCTAGCGGGTCTCTCCTACGAGCAGTACTTC. Translation: CASSQDLAGLSYEQYF.

The chain has TRBV28 and TRBJ2-5, with D unresolved. Germline V gene lookup returns CDR1 MDHEN and CDR2 SYDVKM. Trimming removed 11 bases from V and 5 bases from J, with 12 bases in between. CDR3 length: 11 residues. CDR3 protein: CAGGVRETQYF. The DNA for the CDR3 is TGTGCCGGCGGAGTCCGCGAGACCCAGTACTTC.

The genes are TRBV12-3 or TRBV12-4 and TRBJ1-2; possibly TRBD1 for D (5 bases). Trimming shortened V by 6 bases and J by 8 bases, and 13 bases separated the two germline ends. CDR3 length: 12 residues. The CDR3 here is CASSYTGSGYTF. In nucleotides, the CDR3 is TGTGCCAGCAGCTACACAGGCTCCGGCTACACCTTC.

The chain employs TRBV3-1 (or the pseudogene TRBV3-2) and TRBJ2-6; D unresolved. The CDR3 loop spans 17 amino acids. Trimming removed 4 bases at V and 0 bases at J, with 13 bases between. CDR1 LGHDT and CDR2 YNNKEL come from the germline V gene (reference sequence). CDR3 in DNA: TGTGCCAGCAGCCCTAGAGGCCTCAGCTCTGGGGCCAACGTCCTGACTTTC. Amino acids: CASSPRGLSSGANVLTF.

The genes are TRBV28 and TRBJ2-3; D not certain. V was clipped by 6 bases and J by 6 bases, with 16 bases between them. The CDR3 is 14 amino acids. Germline assignment: CDR1 MDHEN and CDR2 SYDVKM. The chain's CDR3 is CASSSRRRMDTQYF. The CDR3 nucleotides read TGTGCCAGCAGCTCACGGCGGCGCATGGATACGCAGTATTTT.

The gene calls are TRBV28 and TRBJ2-2, with 10 bases lining up with TRBD2. Germline CDR1 is MDHEN and CDR2 is SYDVKM. The V segment lost 3 bases and the J segment 7 bases; nucleotides outside the gene matches: 5. This CDR3 region has 15 residues. The DNA for the CDR3 is TGTGCCAGCAGTTTCGTGGTAGCGGGGGGCGGGGAGCTGTTTTTT. Translation gives CASSFVVAGGGELFF.

This clone was seen only once. V usage is TRBV28 and J usage is TRBJ1-1; 9 positions match TRBD1. Germline CDR1 and CDR2: MDHEN and SYDVKM. Germline trimming cut 7 bases from V and 5 bases from J; bases unmatched to any gene: 14. The CDR3 length is 16 residues. The chain's CDR3 is CASIRDRVRAGTEAFF. CDR3 DNA: TGTGCCAGCATTCGGGACAGGGTGAGGGCGGGAACTGAAGCTTTCTTT.